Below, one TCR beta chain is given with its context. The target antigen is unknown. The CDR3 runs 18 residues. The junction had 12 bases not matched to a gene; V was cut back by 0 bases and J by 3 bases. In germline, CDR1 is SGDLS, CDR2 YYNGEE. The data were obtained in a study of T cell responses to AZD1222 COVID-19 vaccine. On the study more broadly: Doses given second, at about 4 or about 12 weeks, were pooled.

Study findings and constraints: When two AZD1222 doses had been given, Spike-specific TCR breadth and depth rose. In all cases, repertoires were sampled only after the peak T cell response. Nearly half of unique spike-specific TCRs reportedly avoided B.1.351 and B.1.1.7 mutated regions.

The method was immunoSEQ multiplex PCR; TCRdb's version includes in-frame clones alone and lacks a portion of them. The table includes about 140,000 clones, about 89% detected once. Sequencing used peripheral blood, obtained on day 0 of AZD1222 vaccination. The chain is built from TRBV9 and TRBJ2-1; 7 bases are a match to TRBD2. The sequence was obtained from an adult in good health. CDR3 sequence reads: CASSVVSGEGLGYNEQFF. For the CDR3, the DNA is TGTGCCAGCAGCGTAGTTTCGGGGGAGGGGTTAGGCTACAATGAGCAGTTCTTC. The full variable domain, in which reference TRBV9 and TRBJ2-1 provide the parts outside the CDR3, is DSGVTQTPKHLITATGQRVTLRCSPRSGDLSVYWYQQSLDQGLQFLIQYYNGEERAKGNILERFSAQQFPDLHSELNLSSLELGDSALYFCASSVVSGEGLGYNEQFFGPGTRLTVL.